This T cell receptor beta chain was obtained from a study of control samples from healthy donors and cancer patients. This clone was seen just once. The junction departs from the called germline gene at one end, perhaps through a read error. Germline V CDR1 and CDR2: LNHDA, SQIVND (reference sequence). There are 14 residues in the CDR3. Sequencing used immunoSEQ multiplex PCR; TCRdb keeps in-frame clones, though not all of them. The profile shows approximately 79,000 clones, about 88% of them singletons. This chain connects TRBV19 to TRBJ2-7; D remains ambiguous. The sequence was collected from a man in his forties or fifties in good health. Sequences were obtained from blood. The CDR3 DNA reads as TGTGCCAGTAGTCCCGGCTCCAGCTCCCACGAGCAGTACTTC. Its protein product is CASSPGSSSHEQYF.